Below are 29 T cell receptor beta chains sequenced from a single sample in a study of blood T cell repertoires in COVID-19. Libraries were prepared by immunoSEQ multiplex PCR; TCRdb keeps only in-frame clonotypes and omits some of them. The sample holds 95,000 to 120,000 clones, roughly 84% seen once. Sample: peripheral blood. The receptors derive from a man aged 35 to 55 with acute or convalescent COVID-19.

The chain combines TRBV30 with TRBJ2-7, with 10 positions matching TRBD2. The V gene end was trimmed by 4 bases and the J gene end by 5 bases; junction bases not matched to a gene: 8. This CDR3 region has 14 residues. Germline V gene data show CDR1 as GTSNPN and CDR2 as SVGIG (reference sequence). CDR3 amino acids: CAWTRLAGANEQYF. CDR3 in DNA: TGTGCCTGGACGAGACTAGCGGGCGCCAACGAGCAGTACTTC.

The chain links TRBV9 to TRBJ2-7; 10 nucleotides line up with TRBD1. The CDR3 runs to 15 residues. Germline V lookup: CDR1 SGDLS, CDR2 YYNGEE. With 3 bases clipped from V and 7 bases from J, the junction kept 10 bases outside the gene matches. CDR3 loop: CASSDRDRGVGEQYF. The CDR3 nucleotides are TGTGCCAGCAGCGACCGGGACAGGGGCGTGGGGGAGCAGTACTTC.

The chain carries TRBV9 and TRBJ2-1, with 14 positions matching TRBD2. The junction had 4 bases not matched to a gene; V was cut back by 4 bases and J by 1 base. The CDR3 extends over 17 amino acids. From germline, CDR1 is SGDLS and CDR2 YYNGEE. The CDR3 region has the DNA TGTGCCAGCAGCCCTGGACTAGCGGGGGGTTCCTACAATGAGCAGTTCTTC. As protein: CASSPGLAGGSYNEQFF.

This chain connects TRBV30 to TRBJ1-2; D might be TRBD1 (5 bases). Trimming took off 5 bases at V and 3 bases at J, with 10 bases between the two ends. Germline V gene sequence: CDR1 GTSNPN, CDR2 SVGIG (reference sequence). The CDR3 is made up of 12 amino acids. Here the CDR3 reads CAWRTTDYGYTF. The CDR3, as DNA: TGTGCCTGGCGGACAACAGACTATGGCTACACCTTC.

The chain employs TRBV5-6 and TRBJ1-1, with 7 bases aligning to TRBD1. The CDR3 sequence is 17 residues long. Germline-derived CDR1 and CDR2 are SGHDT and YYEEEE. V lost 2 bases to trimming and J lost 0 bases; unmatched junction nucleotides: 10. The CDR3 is CASSFRTGRNMNTEAFF. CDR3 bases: TGTGCCAGCAGCTTTCGGACAGGCAGAAACATGAACACTGAAGCTTTCTTT.

CDR3 sequence: CASSPDRGTSSYNEQFF. The CDR3 bases are TGTGCCAGCAGCCCCGACCGGGGTACCAGCTCCTACAATGAGCAGTTCTTC. The chain has TRBV7-6 and TRBJ2-1, with D possibly matching TRBD2 (5 bases). The CDR3 runs to 17 residues. Germline V CDR1 and CDR2: SGHVS, FNYEAQ. The germline V and J ends were trimmed by 5 bases and 0 bases, with 17 bases remaining between them.

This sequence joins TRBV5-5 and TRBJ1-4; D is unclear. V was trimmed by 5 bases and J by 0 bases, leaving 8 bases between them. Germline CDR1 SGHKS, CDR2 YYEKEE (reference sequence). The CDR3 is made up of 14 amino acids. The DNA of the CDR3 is TGTGCCAGCAGGATGACATCAACTAATGAAAAACTGTTTTTT. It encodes CASRMTSTNEKLFF.

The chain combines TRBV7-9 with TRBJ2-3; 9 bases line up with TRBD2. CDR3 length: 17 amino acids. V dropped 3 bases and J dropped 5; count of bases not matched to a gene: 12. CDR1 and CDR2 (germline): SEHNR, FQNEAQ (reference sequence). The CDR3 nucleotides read TGTGCCAGCAGCTTTCCTAGGGGAGCGGGGGGTGTAGATACGCAGTATTTT. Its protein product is CASSFPRGAGGVDTQYF.

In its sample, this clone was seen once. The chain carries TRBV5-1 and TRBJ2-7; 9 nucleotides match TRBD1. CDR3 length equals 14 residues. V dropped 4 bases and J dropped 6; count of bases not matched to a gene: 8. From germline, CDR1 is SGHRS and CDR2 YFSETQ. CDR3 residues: CASSPGTGRSEQYF. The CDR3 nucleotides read TGCGCCAGCAGCCCCGGGACAGGGCGATCCGAGCAGTACTTC.

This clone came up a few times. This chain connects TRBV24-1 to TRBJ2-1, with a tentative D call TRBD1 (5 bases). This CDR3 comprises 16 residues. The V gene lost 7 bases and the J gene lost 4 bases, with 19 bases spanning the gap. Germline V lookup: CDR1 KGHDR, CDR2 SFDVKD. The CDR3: CATSRVRTDAYNEQFF. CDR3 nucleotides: TGTGCCACCAGCAGGGTCAGGACGGACGCTTACAATGAGCAGTTCTTC.

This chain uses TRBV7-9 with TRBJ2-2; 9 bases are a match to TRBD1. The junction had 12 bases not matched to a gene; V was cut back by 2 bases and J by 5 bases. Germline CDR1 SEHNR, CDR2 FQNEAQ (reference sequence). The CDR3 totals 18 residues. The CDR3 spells CASSLRPPGQGFTGELFF. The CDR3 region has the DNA TGTGCCAGCAGCTTAAGACCGCCGGGACAGGGCTTTACCGGGGAGCTGTTTTTT.

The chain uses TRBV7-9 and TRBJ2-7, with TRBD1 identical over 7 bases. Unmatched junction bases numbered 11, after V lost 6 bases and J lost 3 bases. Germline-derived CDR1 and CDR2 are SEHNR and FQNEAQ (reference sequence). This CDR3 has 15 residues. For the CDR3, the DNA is TGTGCCAGCAGTTTCTACAGGGGATTTGACTACGAGCAGTACTTC. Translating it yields CASSFYRGFDYEQYF.

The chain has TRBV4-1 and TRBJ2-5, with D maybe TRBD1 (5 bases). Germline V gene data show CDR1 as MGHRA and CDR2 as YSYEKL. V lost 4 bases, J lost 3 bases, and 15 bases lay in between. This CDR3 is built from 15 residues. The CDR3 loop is CASSLRQLTEETQYF. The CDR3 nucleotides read TGCGCCAGCAGCCTCAGACAGTTAACGGAAGAGACCCAGTACTTC.

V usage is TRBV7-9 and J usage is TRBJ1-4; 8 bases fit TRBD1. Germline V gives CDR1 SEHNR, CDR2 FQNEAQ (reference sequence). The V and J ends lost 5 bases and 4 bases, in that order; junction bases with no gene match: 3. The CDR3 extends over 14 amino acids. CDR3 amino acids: CASSQTGVNEKLFF. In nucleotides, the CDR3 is TGTGCCAGCAGCCAGACAGGGGTTAATGAAAAACTGTTTTTT.

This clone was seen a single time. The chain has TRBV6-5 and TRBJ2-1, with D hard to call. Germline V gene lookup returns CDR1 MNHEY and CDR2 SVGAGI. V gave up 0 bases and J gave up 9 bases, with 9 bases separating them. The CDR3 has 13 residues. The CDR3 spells CASSYSVVGEQFF. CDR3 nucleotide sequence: TGTGCCAGCAGTTACTCGGTAGTTGGTGAGCAGTTCTTC.

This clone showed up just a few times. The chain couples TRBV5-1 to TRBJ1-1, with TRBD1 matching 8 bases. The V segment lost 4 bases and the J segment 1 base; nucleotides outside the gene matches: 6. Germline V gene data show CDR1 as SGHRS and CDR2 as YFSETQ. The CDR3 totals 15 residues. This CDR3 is CASSAAGTGNTEAFF. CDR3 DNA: TGCGCCAGCAGCGCCGCCGGGACAGGGAACACTGAAGCTTTCTTT.

The chain's CDR3 is CASSQDPGGSYNEQFF. The CDR3, as DNA: TGCGCCAGCAGCCAAGATCCCGGGGGCTCCTACAATGAGCAGTTCTTC. J is TRBJ2-1 and V is TRBV4-1; tentative D call: TRBD2 (6 bases). This CDR3 is built from 16 residues. The V end was cut by 0 bases, the J end by 0 bases, with 9 bases between. Germline V gene sequence: CDR1 MGHRA, CDR2 YSYEKL.

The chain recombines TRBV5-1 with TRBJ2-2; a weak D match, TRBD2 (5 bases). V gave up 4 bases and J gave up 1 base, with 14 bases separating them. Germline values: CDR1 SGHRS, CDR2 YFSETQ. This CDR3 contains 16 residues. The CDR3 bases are TGCGCCAGCAGCATTAGGGAGTTGGAGAACACCGGGGAGCTGTTTTTT. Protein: CASSIRELENTGELFF. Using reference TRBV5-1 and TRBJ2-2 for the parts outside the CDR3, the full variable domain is KAGVTQTPRYLIKTRGQQVTLSCSPISGHRSVSWYQQTPGQGLQFLFEYFSETQRNKGNFPGRFSGRQFSNSRSEMNVSTLELGDSALYLCASSIRELENTGELFFGEGSRLTVL.

Here the CDR3 DNA reads TGTGCCACCAGCGATCCGACAGTCTATCAGCCCCAGCATTTT. It yields the protein CATSDPTVYQPQHF. This chain joins TRBV15 and TRBJ1-5; a possible D gene is TRBD1 (5 bases). This CDR3 is 14 amino acids long. The germline V gene has CDR1 LNHNV and CDR2 YYDKDF (reference sequence). V lost 5 bases and J 5 bases, leaving 13 bases between the germline ends.

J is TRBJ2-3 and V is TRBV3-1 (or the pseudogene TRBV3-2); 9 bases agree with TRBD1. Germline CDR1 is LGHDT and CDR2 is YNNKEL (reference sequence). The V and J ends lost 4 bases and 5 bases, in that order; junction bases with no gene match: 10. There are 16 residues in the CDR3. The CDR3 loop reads CASSPLGQGFKDTQYF. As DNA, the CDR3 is TGTGCCAGCAGCCCATTGGGACAGGGTTTTAAAGATACGCAGTATTTT.

The CDR3 DNA sequence: TGCGCCAGCAGCTTGTTGTTCATGAACACTGAAGCTTTCTTT. Protein: CASSLLFMNTEAFF. The J gene is TRBJ1-1, the V gene TRBV5-1; D gene unclear. CDR1 is SGHRS, CDR2 YFSETQ, per germline. V lost 1 base to trimming and J lost 0 bases, with 7 bases between them. The CDR3 runs 14 residues.

CDR3 region: CASSLGGGATDTQYF. In DNA form, the CDR3 reads TGTGCCAGCAGTCTAGGCGGGGGGGCTACAGATACGCAGTATTTT. The chain joins TRBV6-5 to TRBJ2-3, with 9 bases matching TRBD2. The CDR3 is 15 residues long. Germline values: CDR1 MNHEY, CDR2 SVGAGI. V shed 5 bases and J 3 bases; nucleotides not matched to a gene: 6.

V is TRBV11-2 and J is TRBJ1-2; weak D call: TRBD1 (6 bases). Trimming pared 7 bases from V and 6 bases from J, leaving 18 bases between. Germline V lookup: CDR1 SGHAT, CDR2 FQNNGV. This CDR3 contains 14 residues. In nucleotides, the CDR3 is TGTGCCAGCACTACTTTGGGGGGGCATAATGGCTACACCTTC. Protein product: CASTTLGGHNGYTF.

CDR3 region: CASSSLAGATDTQYF. The CDR3 region has the DNA TGTGCCAGCAGCTCCTTAGCGGGGGCCACAGATACGCAGTATTTT. The rearrangement joins TRBV7-9 to TRBJ2-3, with 9 bases aligning to TRBD2. The V segment lost 4 bases and the J segment 2 bases; nucleotides outside the gene matches: 4. The CDR3 has 15 residues. The V gene's germline CDR1 is SEHNR and CDR2 FQNEAQ (reference sequence).

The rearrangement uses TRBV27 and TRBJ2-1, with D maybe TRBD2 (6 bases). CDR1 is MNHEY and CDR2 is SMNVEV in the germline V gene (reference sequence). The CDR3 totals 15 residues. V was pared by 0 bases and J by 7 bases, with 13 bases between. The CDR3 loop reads CASSLSSSGRNEQFF. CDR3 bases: TGTGCCAGCAGTTTATCGAGTTCAGGGAGGAATGAGCAGTTCTTC.

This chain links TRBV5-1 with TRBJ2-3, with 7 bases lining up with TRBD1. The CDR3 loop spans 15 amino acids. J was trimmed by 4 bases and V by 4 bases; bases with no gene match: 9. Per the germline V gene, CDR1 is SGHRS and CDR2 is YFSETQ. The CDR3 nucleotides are TGCGCCAGCAGCGGGAGTATGGGGACAGCAGATACGCAGTATTTT. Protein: CASSGSMGTADTQYF.

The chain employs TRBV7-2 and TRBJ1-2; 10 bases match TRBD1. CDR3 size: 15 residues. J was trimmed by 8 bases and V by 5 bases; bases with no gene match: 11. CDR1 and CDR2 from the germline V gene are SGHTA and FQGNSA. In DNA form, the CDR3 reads TGTGCCAGCAGCCCCCGGGACAGGGGAGTGGGAGGCTACACCTTC. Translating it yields CASSPRDRGVGGYTF.

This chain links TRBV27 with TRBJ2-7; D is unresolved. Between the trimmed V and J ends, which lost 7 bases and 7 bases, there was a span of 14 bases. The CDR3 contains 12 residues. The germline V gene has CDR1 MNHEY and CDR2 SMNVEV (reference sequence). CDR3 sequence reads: CASNPPEREQYF. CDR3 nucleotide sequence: TGTGCCAGCAACCCTCCCGAGAGGGAGCAGTACTTC.

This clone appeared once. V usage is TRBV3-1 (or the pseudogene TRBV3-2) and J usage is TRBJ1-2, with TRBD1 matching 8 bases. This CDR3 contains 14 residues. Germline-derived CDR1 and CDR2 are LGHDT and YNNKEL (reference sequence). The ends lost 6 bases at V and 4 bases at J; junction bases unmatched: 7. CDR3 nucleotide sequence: TGTGCCAGCAGACCCGGGACAGGCTTCTATGGCTACACCTTC. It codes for CASRPGTGFYGYTF.